One sample yielded the 10 T cell receptor beta chains listed below, sequenced in a study of blood T cells in healthy people across ages. It was with a sample-barcoded 5' primer and a J-beta primer mix that a second PCR of roughly 6 to 12 cycles was run. Each CDR3 protein is one row after TCRdb ran MiXCR on the 5' RACE reads. The profile shows hundreds of thousands of distinct CDR3 sequences, around a fifth of them singletons. Sequenced: blood. Receptors originate from a man in his 70s in good health.

CDR3 region: CASSQQPGLADNEQFF. The CDR3 region has the DNA TGCGCCAGCAGCCAACAACCGGGACTAGCGGACAATGAGCAGTTCTTC. The rearrangement uses TRBV4-3 and TRBJ2-1; TRBD2 matches 11 bases. Germline trimming cut 2 bases from V and 5 bases from J; bases unmatched to any gene: 5. This CDR3 region has 16 residues. Germline values: CDR1 LGHNA, CDR2 YSLEER.

This clonotype has just a few counts. The genes are TRBV11-2 and TRBJ2-7; D is unclear. The DNA end lines up better with TRBJ2-1; the J call may be wrong. The germline CDR1 and CDR2 sequences are SGHAT and FQNNGV. This CDR3 region has 13 residues. CDR3 coding DNA: TGTGCCAGCAGCTTCACAGAGCTCAATGAGCAGTTCTTC. It yields the protein CASSFTELNEQFF.

The chain recombines TRBV18 with TRBJ2-1; 7 bases map to TRBD2. Unmatched junction bases numbered 6, after V lost 0 bases and J lost 4 bases. Germline V gene data show CDR1 as KGHSH and CDR2 as LQKENI. The CDR3 extends over 16 amino acids. The CDR3 DNA reads TGTGCCAGCTCACCACCGATCCTAGCGGTTTACAATGAGCAGTTCTTC. Amino acids: CASSPPILAVYNEQFF.

With regard to this clonotype: Relative to the germline gene, one junction end is altered; a read error may explain this. The gene calls are TRBV28 and TRBJ1-2; the D gene is possibly TRBD1 (5 bases). This CDR3 is 12 amino acids long. CDR1 and CDR2 (germline): MDHEN, SYDVKM. The CDR3 sequence: CASLQPGHGDTF. The CDR3 DNA sequence: TGTGCCAGCCTCCAACCAGGGCATGGCGACACCTTC.

This clonotype has at least ten counts. The chain joins TRBV3-1 to TRBJ2-7; unclear D gene. The CDR3 consists of 12 residues. CDR1 LGHDT and CDR2 YNNKEL come from the germline V gene (reference sequence). Deletions cut 5 bases from V and 4 bases from J, with 9 bases between. The CDR3 region is CASSTLGYEQYF. CDR3 DNA sequence: TGTGCCAGCAGCACCCTAGGATACGAGCAGTACTTC.

The CDR3 sequence is CASGLETGVYNEQFF. The CDR3 DNA follows: TGTGCTAGTGGTTTGGAAACAGGGGTATACAATGAGCAGTTCTTC. This chain uses TRBV12-5 with TRBJ2-1; 7 bases are shared with TRBD1. This CDR3 contains 15 residues. Per the germline V gene, CDR1 is LGHNT and CDR2 is FRNRAP. V lost 1 base, J lost 4 bases, and 4 bases stayed unmatched. Together with reference TRBV12-5 and TRBJ2-1, the CDR3 gives the full variable domain: DARVTQTPRHKVTEMGQEVTMRCQPILGHNTVFWYRQTMMQGLELLAYFRNRAPLDDSGMPKDRFSAEMPDATLATLKIQPSEPRDSAVYFCASGLETGVYNEQFFGPGTRLTVL.

This clonotype was detected only a few times. The chain carries TRBV6-5 and TRBJ2-7; TRBD2 aligns across 8 bases. CDR1 and CDR2 (germline): MNHEY, SVGAGI. The junction had 9 bases not matched to a gene; V was cut back by 0 bases and J by 5 bases. CDR3 size: 16 residues. The CDR3 protein is CASSYSGTSRTHEQYF. For the CDR3, the DNA is TGTGCCAGCAGTTACTCGGGGACTAGTAGGACGCACGAGCAGTACTTC.

The chain carries TRBV12-5 and TRBJ2-1; TRBD2 matches 9 bases. V trimming: 2 bases; J trimming: 0 bases; junction bases outside the gene matches: 11. Germline CDR1 LGHNT, CDR2 FRNRAP. The CDR3 contains 19 residues. The CDR3, as DNA: TGTGCTAGTGGTTTGTCACCTGGGCTAGCGGGGAGCTCCTACAATGAGCAGTTCTTC. Amino acids: CASGLSPGLAGSSYNEQFF.

The rearrangement links TRBV5-1 to TRBJ2-5; TRBD1 agrees at 9 bases. The J call is uncertain, as TRBJ2-1 better fits the DNA end. Germline-derived CDR1 and CDR2 are SGHRS and YFSETQ. This CDR3 is built from 14 residues. The DNA of the CDR3 is TGCGCCAGCAGCGCCGGGACAGGGCTTGGGGAGCAGTTCTTC. As protein: CASSAGTGLGEQFF.

The sample holds a few counts of this clonotype. The chain employs TRBV2 and TRBJ2-1; D remains unclear. The V and J ends lost 8 bases and 0 bases respectively, with 14 bases between them. Germline CDR1 is SNHLY and CDR2 is FYNNEI. This CDR3 region has 15 residues. CDR3 coding DNA: TGTGCCAGCTTTATTGGGGTGACCTCCTACAATGAGCAGTTCTTC. Protein: CASFIGVTSYNEQFF. Based on the CDR3 plus reference TRBV2 and TRBJ2-1, the full variable domain is EPEVTQTPSHQVTQMGQEVILRCVPISNHLYFYWYRQILGQKVEFLVSFYNNEISEKSEIFDDQFSVERPDGSNFTLKIRSTKLEDSAMYFCASFIGVTSYNEQFFGPGTRLTVL.